A selection of T cell receptor beta chains follows, all from one sample in a study of blood T cell repertoires in COVID-19. The data were produced by immunoSEQ multiplex PCR, yet TCRdb's version contains in-frame clones alone and is incomplete. Among 150,000 to 200,000 clones listed, about 80% were seen once. Sequencing was performed on PBMCs or T cells enriched from blood (not recorded which). Receptors were obtained from a woman aged 60 to 75 with acute COVID-19. Both conserved end residues are part of each CDR3. Fields, in order: D gene, V gene, CDR3 length, clone size, J gene, CDR3 DNA, CDR3 protein. The D gene is left open where the match is weak. Clone size appears in some rows only: once, few, many, or a class for an expanded clone.

d_gene: NA; v_gene: TRBV18; len: 14; abundance: NA; j_gene: TRBJ1-1; CDR3nt: TGTGCCAGCTCAGCAACCGGGAGTAACACTGAAGCTTTCTTT; CDR3aa: CASSATGSNTEAFF
d_gene: NA; v_gene: TRBV30; len: 15; abundance: many; j_gene: TRBJ2-3; CDR3nt: TGTGCCTGGGGACGGCGGCTGGGGGCGGGAGATACGCAGTATTTT; CDR3aa: CAWGRRLGAGDTQYF
d_gene: NA; v_gene: TRBV4-1; len: 15; abundance: NA; j_gene: TRBJ1-2; CDR3nt: TGCGCCAGCAGCCAGCGGGACCTGACTAACTATGGCTACACCTTC; CDR3aa: CASSQRDLTNYGYTF
d_gene: NA; v_gene: TRBV9; len: 15; abundance: NA; j_gene: TRBJ2-2; CDR3nt: TGTGCCAGCAGCCCTCGTGGCCGAGGCACCGGGGAGCTGTTTTTT; CDR3aa: CASSPRGRGTGELFF
d_gene: NA; v_gene: TRBV5-1; len: 14; abundance: NA; j_gene: TRBJ1-5; CDR3nt: TGCGCCAGCGCCGCGGGGACCGGCAATCAGCCCCAGCATTTT; CDR3aa: CASAAGTGNQPQHF
d_gene: NA; v_gene: TRBV21-1; len: 22; abundance: NA; j_gene: TRBJ2-6; CDR3nt: TGTGCCAGCAGCCCTTCGGGACAGGGGGCTTTATCCCCACTATCTGGGGCCAACGTCCTGACTTTC; CDR3aa: CASSPSGQGALSPLSGANVLTF
d_gene: NA; v_gene: TRBV9; len: 13; abundance: NA; j_gene: TRBJ2-1; CDR3nt: TGTGCCAGCAGCACCGGAGGTAGCAATGAGCAGTTCTTC; CDR3aa: CASSTGGSNEQFF
d_gene: NA; v_gene: TRBV19; len: 13; abundance: NA; j_gene: TRBJ1-1; CDR3nt: TGTGCCAGTACTAATTTCCGGGTTTTGAGAGCTTTCTTT; CDR3aa: CASTNFRVLRAFF
d_gene: NA; v_gene: TRBV19; len: 11; abundance: NA; j_gene: TRBJ2-5; CDR3nt: TGTGCCAGTAAGGGGGTCGAGACCCAGTACTTC; CDR3aa: CASKGVETQYF
d_gene: NA; v_gene: TRBV7-9; len: 11; abundance: NA; j_gene: TRBJ1-2; CDR3nt: TGTGCCACCGGACTTAACTATGGCTACACCTTC; CDR3aa: CATGLNYGYTF
d_gene: TRBD2; v_gene: TRBV7-2; len: 15; abundance: once; j_gene: TRBJ2-7; CDR3nt: TGTGCCAGCAGCTTAGATAGCGGGAGCTCCTACGAGCAGTACTTC; CDR3aa: CASSLDSGSSYEQYF
d_gene: TRBD1; v_gene: TRBV5-4; len: 14; abundance: NA; j_gene: TRBJ2-3; CDR3nt: TGTGCCAGCAGCCAGGGGGTGACCACAGATACGCAGTATTTT; CDR3aa: CASSQGVTTDTQYF
d_gene: NA; v_gene: TRBV6-5; len: 15; abundance: NA; j_gene: TRBJ1-2; CDR3nt: TGTGCCAGCAGTTCTGGGCAGGGGCAATTCTATGGCTACACCTTC; CDR3aa: CASSSGQGQFYGYTF
d_gene: NA; v_gene: TRBV5-4; len: 15; abundance: NA; j_gene: TRBJ1-2; CDR3nt: TGTGCCAGCAGCTTCCCTGCCGGGGGAAACTATGGCTACACCTTC; CDR3aa: CASSFPAGGNYGYTF
d_gene: NA; v_gene: TRBV7-9; len: 13; abundance: once; j_gene: TRBJ1-2; CDR3nt: TGTGCCAGCAGCTTAGAGAGTCTTCTTGGCTACACCTTC; CDR3aa: CASSLESLLGYTF
d_gene: NA; v_gene: TRBV5-4; len: 16; abundance: once; j_gene: TRBJ2-2; CDR3nt: TGTGCCAGCAGCTTGGACGCCCTAGGGGTCACCGGGGAGCTGTTTTTT; CDR3aa: CASSLDALGVTGELFF
d_gene: NA; v_gene: TRBV2; len: 12; abundance: NA; j_gene: TRBJ2-6; CDR3nt: TGTGCCAGTGTATCCGGGGCCAACGTCCTGACTTTC; CDR3aa: CASVSGANVLTF
d_gene: TRBD2; v_gene: TRBV5-4; len: 15; abundance: NA; j_gene: TRBJ2-1; CDR3nt: TGTGCCAGCAGCTTAGGGACTAGCGGGAACAATGAGCAGTTCTTC; CDR3aa: CASSLGTSGNNEQFF
d_gene: TRBD1; v_gene: TRBV6-5; len: 13; abundance: few; j_gene: TRBJ1-5; CDR3nt: TGTGCCAGCAGTTACGTACAGGGGGCAGTTGGACATTTT; CDR3aa: CASSYVQGAVGHF
d_gene: TRBD1; v_gene: TRBV9; len: 14; abundance: few; j_gene: TRBJ1-1; CDR3nt: TGTGCCAGCAGCGACAGGGGGCTGAACACTGAAGCTTTCTTT; CDR3aa: CASSDRGLNTEAFF
d_gene: TRBD1; v_gene: TRBV7-2; len: 15; abundance: NA; j_gene: TRBJ2-7; CDR3nt: TGTGCCAGCAGCGCGAAGACAGGGTCTGTCTACGAGCAGTACTTC; CDR3aa: CASSAKTGSVYEQYF
d_gene: TRBD1; v_gene: TRBV27; len: 15; abundance: NA; j_gene: TRBJ1-1; CDR3nt: TGTGCCAGCAGTTACAGGGGACTTTCGGGCACTGAAGCTTTCTTT; CDR3aa: CASSYRGLSGTEAFF
d_gene: NA; v_gene: TRBV24-1; len: 14; abundance: NA; j_gene: TRBJ1-3; CDR3nt: TGTGCCACCAGTGATTGGGGACTCAAACCCACCATATATTTT; CDR3aa: CATSDWGLKPTIYF
d_gene: TRBD1; v_gene: TRBV15; len: 13; abundance: NA; j_gene: TRBJ1-4; CDR3nt: TGTGCCACCAGGGGGACAGGGCATGAAAAACTGTTTTTT; CDR3aa: CATRGTGHEKLFF
d_gene: NA; v_gene: TRBV21-1; len: 16; abundance: NA; j_gene: TRBJ2-6; CDR3nt: TGTGCCAGCAGCAAAGTAGTCCCCCATGGGGCCAACGTCCTGACTTTC; CDR3aa: CASSKVVPHGANVLTF
d_gene: NA; v_gene: TRBV9; len: 14; abundance: few; j_gene: TRBJ1-6; CDR3nt: TGTGCCAGCAGCGTAGAACTCTTTAATTCACCCCTCCACTTT; CDR3aa: CASSVELFNSPLHF
d_gene: NA; v_gene: TRBV29-1; len: 12; abundance: NA; j_gene: TRBJ1-2; CDR3nt: TGCAGCGTTGGTGGCCCCAGCTATGGCTACACCTTC; CDR3aa: CSVGGPSYGYTF
d_gene: NA; v_gene: TRBV10-2; len: 17; abundance: NA; j_gene: TRBJ2-5; CDR3nt: TGCGCCAGCAGTGAGTCGGGAGGCAGGGGAGGGAAAGAGACCCAGTACTTC; CDR3aa: CASSESGGRGGKETQYF
d_gene: NA; v_gene: TRBV3-1/TRBV3-2; len: 15; abundance: NA; j_gene: TRBJ1-3; CDR3nt: TGTGCCAGCAGCCAAGACCAGGTTTCTGGAAACACCATATATTTT; CDR3aa: CASSQDQVSGNTIYF
d_gene: TRBD1; v_gene: TRBV19; len: 15; abundance: NA; j_gene: TRBJ1-3; CDR3nt: TGTGCCAGTAGTTCTCCGGGACAGGGGCGCTACACCATATATTTT; CDR3aa: CASSSPGQGRYTIYF
d_gene: TRBD1; v_gene: TRBV18; len: 17; abundance: NA; j_gene: TRBJ1-5; CDR3nt: TGTGCCAGCTCCCACAACCTGGGCAGGGGGCAGGATCAGCCCCAGCATTTT; CDR3aa: CASSHNLGRGQDQPQHF
d_gene: NA; v_gene: TRBV11-2; len: 15; abundance: many; j_gene: TRBJ1-3; CDR3nt: TGTGCCAGCAGCTTACAACCTGTAGCGGGAAACACCATATATTTT; CDR3aa: CASSLQPVAGNTIYF
d_gene: NA; v_gene: TRBV7-8; len: 12; abundance: NA; j_gene: TRBJ1-2; CDR3nt: TGTGCCAGCAGCCCACTGTCCTATGGCTACACCTTC; CDR3aa: CASSPLSYGYTF
d_gene: TRBD1; v_gene: TRBV27; len: 14; abundance: NA; j_gene: TRBJ1-2; CDR3nt: TGTGCCAGCAGTTCGGACAGGGGTGACTATGGCTACACCTTC; CDR3aa: CASSSDRGDYGYTF
d_gene: TRBD1; v_gene: TRBV2; len: 16; abundance: NA; j_gene: TRBJ1-1; CDR3nt: TGTGCCACCTCAAATCGGGGGACAGGGAGTGGGACTGAAGCTTTCTTT; CDR3aa: CATSNRGTGSGTEAFF
d_gene: NA; v_gene: TRBV4-3; len: 15; abundance: NA; j_gene: TRBJ1-1; CDR3nt: TGCGCCAGCAGAGCCGGGGAGGCCTGGAACACTGAAGCTTTCTTT; CDR3aa: CASRAGEAWNTEAFF
d_gene: NA; v_gene: TRBV28; len: 17; abundance: NA; j_gene: TRBJ2-2; CDR3nt: TGTGCCAGCAGTTTAAAGAGGTTGGGGGGAATAACCGGGGAGCTGTTTTTT; CDR3aa: CASSLKRLGGITGELFF
d_gene: NA; v_gene: TRBV19; len: 14; abundance: few; j_gene: TRBJ1-1; CDR3nt: TGTGCCAGTAGTATAAGGCAGGGGAACACTGAAGCTTTCTTT; CDR3aa: CASSIRQGNTEAFF
d_gene: TRBD1; v_gene: TRBV24-1; len: 16; abundance: NA; j_gene: TRBJ2-1; CDR3nt: TGTGCCACCAGTGATCTACCCGGGACAGGCTACAATGAGCAGTTCTTC; CDR3aa: CATSDLPGTGYNEQFF
d_gene: NA; v_gene: TRBV27; len: 13; abundance: NA; j_gene: TRBJ2-1; CDR3nt: TGTGCCAGCAGCCCGAGCAGGGTCTTAGAGCAGTTCTTC; CDR3aa: CASSPSRVLEQFF
d_gene: NA; v_gene: TRBV11-2; len: 12; abundance: NA; j_gene: TRBJ2-7; CDR3nt: TGTGCCAGCAGCGCGGGCGCCTACGAGCAGTACTTC; CDR3aa: CASSAGAYEQYF
d_gene: NA; v_gene: TRBV15; len: 13; abundance: NA; j_gene: TRBJ1-2; CDR3nt: TGTGCCACCAGCCCCCGTCAGAACTATGGCTACACCTTC; CDR3aa: CATSPRQNYGYTF
d_gene: NA; v_gene: TRBV7-2; len: 13; abundance: NA; j_gene: TRBJ1-5; CDR3nt: TGTGCCAGCAGCTTAGGGAGGAATCAGCCCCAGCATTTT; CDR3aa: CASSLGRNQPQHF
d_gene: NA; v_gene: TRBV6-1; len: 13; abundance: NA; j_gene: TRBJ1-3; CDR3nt: TGTGCCAGCAGTGAACTCCGGTGGAACACCATATATTTT; CDR3aa: CASSELRWNTIYF
d_gene: TRBD2; v_gene: TRBV10-3; len: 12; abundance: once; j_gene: TRBJ2-1; CDR3nt: TGTGCCATCAGTGAACTAGCGGGTGAGCAGTTCTTC; CDR3aa: CAISELAGEQFF
d_gene: TRBD1; v_gene: TRBV15; len: 15; abundance: NA; j_gene: TRBJ1-2; CDR3nt: TGTGCCACCAGCCCCCGACAGGGGCCGTCCTATGGCTACACCTTC; CDR3aa: CATSPRQGPSYGYTF
d_gene: TRBD2; v_gene: TRBV9; len: 15; abundance: NA; j_gene: TRBJ2-1; CDR3nt: TGTGCCAGCAGCCCCGGGACTAGCTTTGTGGATGAGCAGTTCTTC; CDR3aa: CASSPGTSFVDEQFF
d_gene: NA; v_gene: TRBV6-5; len: 16; abundance: NA; j_gene: TRBJ1-1; CDR3nt: TGTGCCAGCAGTTGGGCCCAATATGGGGGGGTGGCTGAAGCTTTCTTT; CDR3aa: CASSWAQYGGVAEAFF
d_gene: TRBD2; v_gene: TRBV7-8; len: 15; abundance: NA; j_gene: TRBJ2-1; CDR3nt: TGTGCCAGCAGCCCGGAACTAGCGGGAGGTTTTCGGCAGTTCTTC; CDR3aa: CASSPELAGGFRQFF
d_gene: NA; v_gene: TRBV5-1; len: 16; abundance: NA; j_gene: TRBJ2-6; CDR3nt: TGCGCCAGCAGACCCCAGGTGAGCTCTGGGGCCAACGTCCTGACTTTC; CDR3aa: CASRPQVSSGANVLTF
d_gene: TRBD1; v_gene: TRBV6-2/TRBV6-3; len: 15; abundance: NA; j_gene: TRBJ2-7; CDR3nt: TGTGCCAGCAGCGAGACCGGGACAGGGATCTACGAGCAGTACTTC; CDR3aa: CASSETGTGIYEQYF
d_gene: NA; v_gene: TRBV25-1; len: 15; abundance: NA; j_gene: TRBJ2-2; CDR3nt: TGTGCCAGCAGTGGCCGGGACTTCGAGACCGGGGAGCTGTTTTTT; CDR3aa: CASSGRDFETGELFF
d_gene: TRBD2; v_gene: TRBV11-2; len: 14; abundance: NA; j_gene: TRBJ2-1; CDR3nt: TGTGCCAGCAGCGTGGGACTAGCGGGCAATGAGCAGTTCTTC; CDR3aa: CASSVGLAGNEQFF
d_gene: NA; v_gene: TRBV9; len: 14; abundance: NA; j_gene: TRBJ1-2; CDR3nt: TGTGCCAGCAGCCCACGTTGGAGGGGCCATGGCTACACCTTC; CDR3aa: CASSPRWRGHGYTF
d_gene: TRBD2; v_gene: TRBV4-2; len: 16; abundance: NA; j_gene: TRBJ2-2; CDR3nt: TGTGCCAGCAGCCGAAAGGCAAGCGGGAGTAGAGAGGAGCTGTTTTTT; CDR3aa: CASSRKASGSREELFF
d_gene: TRBD1; v_gene: TRBV7-2; len: 16; abundance: NA; j_gene: TRBJ2-5; CDR3nt: TGTGCCAGCAGCTTAGTTGGCCAGGGGGCGCAAGAGACCCAGTACTTC; CDR3aa: CASSLVGQGAQETQYF
d_gene: NA; v_gene: TRBV6-2/TRBV6-3; len: 15; abundance: NA; j_gene: TRBJ2-7; CDR3nt: TGTGCCAGCAGTTATCCCCCTTGGAGGGCGTACGAGCAGTACTTC; CDR3aa: CASSYPPWRAYEQYF
d_gene: TRBD1; v_gene: TRBV10-1; len: 13; abundance: NA; j_gene: TRBJ1-2; CDR3nt: TGCGCCAGCACGGGACAGGGGAACTATGGCTACACCTTC; CDR3aa: CASTGQGNYGYTF
d_gene: TRBD2; v_gene: TRBV3-1/TRBV3-2; len: 17; abundance: few; j_gene: TRBJ2-3; CDR3nt: TGTGCCAGCAGCCTTCAACATTTACTAGCGGGGGTAGATACGCAGTATTTT; CDR3aa: CASSLQHLLAGVDTQYF